This is a list of T cell receptor beta chains from one sample in a study of T cell responses to AZD1222 COVID-19 vaccine. Profiled with immunoSEQ multiplex PCR; TCRdb holds only in-frame clones, not every one. The sample lists under 150,000 clones, approximately 87% occurring once. Material: peripheral blood, obtained on day 0 of AZD1222 vaccination. The origin of the receptors is an adult in good health. The CDR3 runs from the conserved cysteine through the conserved F or W. The order of the fields is clone size, V gene, D gene, J gene, CDR3 DNA, CDR3 protein. D genes are given only for firm matches. Where a row states a size, it is once, few, many or the class of an expanded clone; other rows omit it.

abundance: .; v_gene: TRBV7-9; d_gene: .; j_gene: TRBJ2-7; CDR3nt: TGTGCCAGCAGCTTTAGCCTGTCTTCCGAGCAGTACTTC; CDR3aa: CASSFSLSSEQYF
abundance: .; v_gene: TRBV5-1; d_gene: .; j_gene: TRBJ1-4; CDR3nt: TGCGCCAGCAGCGCACGGACGGGGAGTAATGAAAAACTGTTTTTT; CDR3aa: CASSARTGSNEKLFF
abundance: .; v_gene: TRBV9; d_gene: .; j_gene: TRBJ2-4; CDR3nt: TGTGCCAGCAGCCAAGACTCTAACAAAAACATTCAGTACTTC; CDR3aa: CASSQDSNKNIQYF
abundance: .; v_gene: TRBV5-1; d_gene: .; j_gene: TRBJ1-6; CDR3nt: TGCGCCAGCAGCTTTTTGGGTGGGGGATCACCCCTCCACTTT; CDR3aa: CASSFLGGGSPLHF
abundance: .; v_gene: TRBV7-9; d_gene: TRBD1; j_gene: TRBJ1-1; CDR3nt: TGTGCCAGCAGCCCCCGGGACAGAGGGGCTTTCTTT; CDR3aa: CASSPRDRGAFF
abundance: .; v_gene: TRBV7-2; d_gene: TRBD1; j_gene: TRBJ1-4; CDR3nt: TGTGCCAGCAGCGTTGACAGGGGGCATGAAAAACTGTTTTTT; CDR3aa: CASSVDRGHEKLFF
abundance: .; v_gene: TRBV6-5; d_gene: .; j_gene: TRBJ1-6; CDR3nt: TGTGCCAGCAGTTCACAGGGATCACCCCTCCACTTT; CDR3aa: CASSSQGSPLHF
abundance: .; v_gene: TRBV19; d_gene: .; j_gene: TRBJ2-2; CDR3nt: TGTGCCAGTAACGAGGGTTTGAACGCCGGGGAGCTGTTTTTT; CDR3aa: CASNEGLNAGELFF
abundance: few; v_gene: TRBV7-9; d_gene: .; j_gene: TRBJ1-6; CDR3nt: TGTGCCAGCGGGGGGAGGGGGAATTCACCCCTCCACTTT; CDR3aa: CASGGRGNSPLHF
abundance: .; v_gene: TRBV19; d_gene: .; j_gene: TRBJ2-5; CDR3nt: TGTGCCTCGAAACCGGACGTACAAGAGACCCAGTACTTC; CDR3aa: CASKPDVQETQYF
abundance: .; v_gene: TRBV5-1; d_gene: TRBD2; j_gene: TRBJ2-3; CDR3nt: TGCGCCAGCAGCATTCAGCGGGGGTCCACAGATACGCAGTATTTT; CDR3aa: CASSIQRGSTDTQYF
abundance: .; v_gene: TRBV4-1; d_gene: .; j_gene: TRBJ2-5; CDR3nt: TGCGCCAGCAGCCAACGAGAAGAGACCCAGTACTTC; CDR3aa: CASSQREETQYF